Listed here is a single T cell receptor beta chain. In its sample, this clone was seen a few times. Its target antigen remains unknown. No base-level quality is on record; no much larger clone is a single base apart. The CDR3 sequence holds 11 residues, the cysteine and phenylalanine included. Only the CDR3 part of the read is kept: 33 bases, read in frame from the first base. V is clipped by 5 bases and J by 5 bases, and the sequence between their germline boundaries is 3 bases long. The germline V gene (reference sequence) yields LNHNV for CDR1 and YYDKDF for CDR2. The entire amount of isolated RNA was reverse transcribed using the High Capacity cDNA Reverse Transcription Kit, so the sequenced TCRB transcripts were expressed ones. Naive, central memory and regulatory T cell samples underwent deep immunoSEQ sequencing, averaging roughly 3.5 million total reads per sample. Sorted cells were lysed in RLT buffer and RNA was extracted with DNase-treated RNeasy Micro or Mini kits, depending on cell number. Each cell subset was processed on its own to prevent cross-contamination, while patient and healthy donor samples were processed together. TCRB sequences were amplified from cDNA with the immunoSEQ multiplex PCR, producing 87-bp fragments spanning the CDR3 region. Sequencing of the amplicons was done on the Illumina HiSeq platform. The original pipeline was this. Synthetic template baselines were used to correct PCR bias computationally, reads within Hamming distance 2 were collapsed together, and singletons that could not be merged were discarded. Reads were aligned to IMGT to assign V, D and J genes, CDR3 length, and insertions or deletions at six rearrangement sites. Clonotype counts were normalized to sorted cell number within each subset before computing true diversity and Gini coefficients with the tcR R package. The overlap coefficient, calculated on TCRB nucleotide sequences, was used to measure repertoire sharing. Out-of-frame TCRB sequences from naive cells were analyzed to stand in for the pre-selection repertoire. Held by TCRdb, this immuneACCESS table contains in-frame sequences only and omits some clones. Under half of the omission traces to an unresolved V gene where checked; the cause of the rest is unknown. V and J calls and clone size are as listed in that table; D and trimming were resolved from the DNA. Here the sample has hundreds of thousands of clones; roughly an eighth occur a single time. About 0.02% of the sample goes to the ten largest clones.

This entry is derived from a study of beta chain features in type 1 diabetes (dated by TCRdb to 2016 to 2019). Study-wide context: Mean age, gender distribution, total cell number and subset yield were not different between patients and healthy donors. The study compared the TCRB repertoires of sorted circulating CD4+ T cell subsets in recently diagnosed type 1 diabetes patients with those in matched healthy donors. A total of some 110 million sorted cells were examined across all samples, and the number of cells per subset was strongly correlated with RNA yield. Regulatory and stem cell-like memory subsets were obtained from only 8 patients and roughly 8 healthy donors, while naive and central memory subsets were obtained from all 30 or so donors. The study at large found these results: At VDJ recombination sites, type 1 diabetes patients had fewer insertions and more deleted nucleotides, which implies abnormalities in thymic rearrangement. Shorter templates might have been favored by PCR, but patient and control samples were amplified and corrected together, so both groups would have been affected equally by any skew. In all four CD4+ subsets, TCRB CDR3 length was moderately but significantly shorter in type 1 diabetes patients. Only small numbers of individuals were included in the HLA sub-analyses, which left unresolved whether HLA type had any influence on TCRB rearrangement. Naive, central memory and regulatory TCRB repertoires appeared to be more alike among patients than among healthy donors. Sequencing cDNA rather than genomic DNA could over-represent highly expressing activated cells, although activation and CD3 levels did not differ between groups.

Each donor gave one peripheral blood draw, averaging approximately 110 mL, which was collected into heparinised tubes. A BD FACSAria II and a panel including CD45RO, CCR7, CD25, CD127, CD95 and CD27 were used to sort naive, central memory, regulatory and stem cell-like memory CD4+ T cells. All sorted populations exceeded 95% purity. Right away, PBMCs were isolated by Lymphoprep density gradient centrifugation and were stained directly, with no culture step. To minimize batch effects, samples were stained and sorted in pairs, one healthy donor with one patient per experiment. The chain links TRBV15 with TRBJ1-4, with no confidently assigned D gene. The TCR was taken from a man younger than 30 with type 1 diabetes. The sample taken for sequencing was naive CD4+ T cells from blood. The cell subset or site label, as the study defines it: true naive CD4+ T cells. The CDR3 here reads CATSWNEKLFF. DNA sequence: TGTGCCACCAGCTGGAATGAAAAACTGTTTTTT.